This is a list of T cell receptor beta chains from one sample in a study of T cell responses to AZD1222 COVID-19 vaccine. Generated by immunoSEQ multiplex PCR, the TCRdb table keeps only in-frame clones and is missing some. Found here are 100,000 to 150,000 clones, roughly 88% of them singletons; the top ten hold around 0.98%. Here the sequenced sample was peripheral blood, taken 28 days after the second AZD1222 dose. These TCRs come from an adult who received the AZD1222 COVID-19 vaccine. Each CDR3 is given with its conserved first and last residue. Each record gives: J gene, clone size, V gene, D gene, CDR3 protein, CDR3 DNA. A D gene is named only where the DNA matches it firmly. Some rows have no size entry. The others give once, few or many, or a class for an expanded clone.

>TRBJ1-5|NA|TRBV24-1|NA
CATSDSRGGQPQHF
TGTGCCACCAGTGATTCGCGGGGCGGTCAGCCCCAGCATTTT
>TRBJ2-5|NA|TRBV4-1|NA
CASSQQASPWETQYF
TGCGCCAGCAGCCAACAGGCTAGCCCGTGGGAGACCCAGTACTTC
>TRBJ2-1|NA|TRBV5-1|TRBD2
CASTLLAGAYNEQFF
TGCGCCAGCACACTACTAGCGGGAGCCTACAATGAGCAGTTCTTC
>TRBJ2-7|few|TRBV30|TRBD2
CAWSKGGSETSFLYEQYF
TGTGCCTGGAGCAAGGGAGGCTCCGAGACTAGCTTTTTATACGAGCAGTACTTC
>TRBJ1-1|NA|TRBV5-1|TRBD1
CASSLEIGRGRAFF
TGCGCCAGCAGCTTGGAAATAGGCAGGGGGCGAGCTTTCTTT
>TRBJ2-1|NA|TRBV7-9|NA
CASSLAYLGNEQFF
TGTGCCAGCAGCTTAGCTTATCTAGGCAATGAGCAGTTCTTC
>TRBJ2-1|NA|TRBV7-9|TRBD2
CASSPRAGADYNEQFF
TGTGCCAGCAGCCCCCGAGCGGGAGCCGATTACAATGAGCAGTTCTTC
>TRBJ2-1|NA|TRBV28|NA
CASSWGRNEQFF
TGTGCCAGCAGTTGGGGCCGCAATGAGCAGTTCTTC
>TRBJ1-1|NA|TRBV5-1|NA
CASSAGWRNTEAFF
TGCGCCAGCAGCGCCGGTTGGAGAAACACTGAAGCTTTCTTT
>TRBJ1-3|once|TRBV6-5|NA
CASVDASSGNTIYF
TGTGCCAGTGTGGACGCGAGCTCTGGAAACACCATATATTTT
>TRBJ1-5|few|TRBV28|NA
CASSLAGSNQPQHF
TGTGCCAGCAGTTTAGCAGGGAGCAATCAGCCCCAGCATTTT
>TRBJ1-1|NA|TRBV4-1|NA
CASSQDSLNTEAFF
TGCGCCAGCAGCCAAGATTCGTTGAACACTGAAGCTTTCTTT
>TRBJ2-1|NA|TRBV28|NA
CASRGAGWRSNEQFF
TGTGCCAGCAGGGGAGCGGGCTGGCGGTCCAATGAGCAGTTCTTC
>TRBJ2-5|NA|TRBV5-1|TRBD2
CASSLASSGREETQYF
TGCGCCAGCAGCTTGGCCAGTAGCGGGAGGGAAGAGACCCAGTACTTC
>TRBJ1-5|NA|TRBV7-9|NA
CASSLEGIGQPQHF
TGTGCCAGCAGCTTAGAGGGAATAGGACAGCCCCAGCATTTT
>TRBJ2-3|NA|TRBV9|NA
CASSVYEDTQYF
TGTGCCAGCAGCGTATATGAAGATACGCAGTATTTT
>TRBJ2-7|NA|TRBV27|TRBD2
CASLPLAGVLDMAEQYF
TGTGCCAGCCTTCCGCTAGCGGGAGTTCTGGATATGGCCGAGCAGTACTTC
>TRBJ1-3|NA|TRBV2|NA
CASSEAVQAGSTIYF
TGTGCCAGCAGTGAAGCGGTACAGGCGGGGAGCACCATATATTTT
>TRBJ1-5|NA|TRBV6-5|TRBD1
CASGQGYSNQPQHF
TGTGCCAGTGGACAGGGCTATAGCAATCAGCCCCAGCATTTT
>TRBJ2-2|NA|TRBV5-4|TRBD2
CASSNGRVNTGELFF
TGTGCCAGCAGCAACGGGAGGGTGAACACCGGGGAGCTGTTTTTT